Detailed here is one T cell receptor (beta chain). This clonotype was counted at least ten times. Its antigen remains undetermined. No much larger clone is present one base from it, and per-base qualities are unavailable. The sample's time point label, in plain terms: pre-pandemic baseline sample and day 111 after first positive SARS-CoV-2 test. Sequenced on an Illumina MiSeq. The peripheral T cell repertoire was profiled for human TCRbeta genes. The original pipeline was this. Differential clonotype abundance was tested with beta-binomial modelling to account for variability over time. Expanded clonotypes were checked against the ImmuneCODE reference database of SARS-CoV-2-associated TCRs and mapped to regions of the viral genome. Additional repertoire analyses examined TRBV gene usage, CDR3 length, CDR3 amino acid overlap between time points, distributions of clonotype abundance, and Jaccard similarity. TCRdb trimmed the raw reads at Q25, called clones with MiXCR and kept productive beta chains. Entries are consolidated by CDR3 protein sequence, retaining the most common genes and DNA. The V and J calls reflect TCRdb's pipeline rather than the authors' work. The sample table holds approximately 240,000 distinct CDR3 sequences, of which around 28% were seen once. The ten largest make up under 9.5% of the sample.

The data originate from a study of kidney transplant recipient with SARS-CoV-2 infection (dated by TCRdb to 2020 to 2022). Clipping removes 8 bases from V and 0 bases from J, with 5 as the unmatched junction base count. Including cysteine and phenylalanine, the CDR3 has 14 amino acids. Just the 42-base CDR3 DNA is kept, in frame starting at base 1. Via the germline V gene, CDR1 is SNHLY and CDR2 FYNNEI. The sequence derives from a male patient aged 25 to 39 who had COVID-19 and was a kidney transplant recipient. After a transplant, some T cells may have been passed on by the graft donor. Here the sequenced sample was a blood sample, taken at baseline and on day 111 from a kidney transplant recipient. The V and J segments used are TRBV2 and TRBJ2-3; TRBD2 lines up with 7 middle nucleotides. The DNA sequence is TGTGCCAGCCTACTAGCGACTAGCACAGATACGCAGTATTTT. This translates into CASLLATSTDTQYF.